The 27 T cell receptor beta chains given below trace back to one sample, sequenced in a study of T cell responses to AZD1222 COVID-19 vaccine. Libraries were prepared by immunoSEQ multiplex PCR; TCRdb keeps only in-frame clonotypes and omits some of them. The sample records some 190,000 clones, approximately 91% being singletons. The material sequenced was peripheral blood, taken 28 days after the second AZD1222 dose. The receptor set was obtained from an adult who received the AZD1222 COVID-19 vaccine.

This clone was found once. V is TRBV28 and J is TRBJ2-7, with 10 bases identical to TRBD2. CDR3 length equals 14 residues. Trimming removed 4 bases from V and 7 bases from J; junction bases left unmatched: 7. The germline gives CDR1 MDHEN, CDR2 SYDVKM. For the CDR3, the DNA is TGTGCCAGCAGTTCCCGACTAGCGGGTTGGGAGCAGTACTTC. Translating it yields CASSSRLAGWEQYF.

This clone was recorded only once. The CDR3 DNA follows: TGTGCCAGCAGCAATCTAGCGGGACGGTATGAGCAGTTCTTC. It specifies CASSNLAGRYEQFF. J is TRBJ2-1 and V is TRBV7-2, with 9 bases aligning to TRBD2. Trimming cost V 5 bases and J 8 bases; bases outside gene matches: 7. Germline loops: CDR1 SGHTA, CDR2 FQGNSA. The CDR3 spans 14 residues. Based on the CDR3 plus reference TRBV7-2 and TRBJ2-1, the full variable domain is GAGVSQSPSNKVTEKGKDVELRCDPISGHTALYWYRQSLGQGLEFLIYFQGNSAPDKSGLPSDRFSAERTGGSVSTLTIQRTQQEDSAVYLCASSNLAGRYEQFFGPGTRLTVL.

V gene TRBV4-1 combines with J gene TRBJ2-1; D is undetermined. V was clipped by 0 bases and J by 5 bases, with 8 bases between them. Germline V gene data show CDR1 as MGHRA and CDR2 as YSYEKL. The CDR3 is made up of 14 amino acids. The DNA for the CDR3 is TGCGCCAGCAGCCAAGATAGGCAGCACAATGAGCAGTTCTTC. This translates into CASSQDRQHNEQFF.

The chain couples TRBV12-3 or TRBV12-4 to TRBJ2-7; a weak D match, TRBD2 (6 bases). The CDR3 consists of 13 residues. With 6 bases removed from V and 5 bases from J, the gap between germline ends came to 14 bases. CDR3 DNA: TGTGCCAGCAGCGCTCCGGGAGCCAACGAGCAGTACTTC. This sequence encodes CASSAPGANEQYF.

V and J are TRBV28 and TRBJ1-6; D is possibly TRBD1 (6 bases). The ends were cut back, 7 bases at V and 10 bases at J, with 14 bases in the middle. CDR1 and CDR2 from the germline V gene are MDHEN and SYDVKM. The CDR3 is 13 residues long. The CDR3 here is CASIRDTKSPLHF. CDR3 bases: TGTGCCAGCATAAGGGACACTAAGTCACCCCTCCACTTT.

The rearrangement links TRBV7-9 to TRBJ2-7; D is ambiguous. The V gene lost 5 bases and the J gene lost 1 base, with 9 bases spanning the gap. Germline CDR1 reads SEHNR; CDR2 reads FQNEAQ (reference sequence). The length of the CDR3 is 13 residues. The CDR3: CASSKDGSYEQYF. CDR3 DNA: TGTGCCAGCAGCAAGGACGGTTCCTACGAGCAGTACTTC. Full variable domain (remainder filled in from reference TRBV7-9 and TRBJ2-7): DTGVSQNPRHKITKRGQNVTFRCDPISEHNRLYWYRQTLGQGPEFLTYFQNEAQLEKSRLLSDRFSAERPKGSFSTLEIQRTEQGDSAMYLCASSKDGSYEQYFGPGTRLTVT.

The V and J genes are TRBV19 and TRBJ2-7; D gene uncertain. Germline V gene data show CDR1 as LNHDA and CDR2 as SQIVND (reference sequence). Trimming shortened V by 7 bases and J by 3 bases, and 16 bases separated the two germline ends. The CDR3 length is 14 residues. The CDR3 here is CASTKGPSHYEQYF. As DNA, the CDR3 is TGTGCCAGTACTAAGGGCCCGTCTCACTACGAGCAGTACTTC.

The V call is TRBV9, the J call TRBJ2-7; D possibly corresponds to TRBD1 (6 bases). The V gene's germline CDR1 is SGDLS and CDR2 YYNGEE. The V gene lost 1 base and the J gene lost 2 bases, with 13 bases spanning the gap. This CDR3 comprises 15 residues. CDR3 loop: CASSVYATGPYEQYF. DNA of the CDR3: TGTGCCAGCAGCGTATACGCGACAGGTCCCTACGAGCAGTACTTC.

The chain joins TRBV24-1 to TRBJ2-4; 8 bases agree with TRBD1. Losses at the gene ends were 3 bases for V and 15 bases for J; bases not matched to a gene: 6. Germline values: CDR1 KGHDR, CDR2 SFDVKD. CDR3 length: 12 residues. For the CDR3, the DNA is TGTGCCACCAGTGATCCGGGGACAGGCTGGTACTTC. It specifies CATSDPGTGWYF.

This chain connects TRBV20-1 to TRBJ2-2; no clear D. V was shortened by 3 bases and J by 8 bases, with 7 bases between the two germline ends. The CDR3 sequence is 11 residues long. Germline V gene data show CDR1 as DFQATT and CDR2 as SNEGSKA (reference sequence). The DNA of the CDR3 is TGCAGTGCTAGGAAGATTGGGGAGCTGTTTTTT. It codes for CSARKIGELFF.

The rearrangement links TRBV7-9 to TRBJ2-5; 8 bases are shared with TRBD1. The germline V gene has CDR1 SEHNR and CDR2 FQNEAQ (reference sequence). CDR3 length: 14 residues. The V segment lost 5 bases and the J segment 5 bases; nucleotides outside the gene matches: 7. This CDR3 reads CASSPGQGLETQYF. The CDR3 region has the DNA TGTGCCAGCAGCCCAGGACAGGGCTTGGAGACCCAGTACTTC.

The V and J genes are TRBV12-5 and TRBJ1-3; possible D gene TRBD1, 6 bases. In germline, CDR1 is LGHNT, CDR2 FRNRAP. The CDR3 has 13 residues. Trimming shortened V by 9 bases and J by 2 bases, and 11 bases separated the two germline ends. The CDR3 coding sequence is TGTGCTAGCCGGGGGCTACCTGGAAACACCATATATTTT. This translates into CASRGLPGNTIYF.

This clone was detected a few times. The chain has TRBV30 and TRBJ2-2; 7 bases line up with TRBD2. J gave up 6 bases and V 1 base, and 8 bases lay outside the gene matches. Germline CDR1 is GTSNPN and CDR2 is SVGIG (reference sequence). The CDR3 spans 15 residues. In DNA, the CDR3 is TGTGCCTGGAGTGCAAGCGGGATTCGGGCCGGGGAGCTGTTTTTT. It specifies CAWSASGIRAGELFF.

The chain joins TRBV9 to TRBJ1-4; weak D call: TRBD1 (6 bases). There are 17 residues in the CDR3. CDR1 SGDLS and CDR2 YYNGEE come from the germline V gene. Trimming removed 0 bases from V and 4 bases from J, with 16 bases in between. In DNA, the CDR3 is TGTGCCAGCAGCGTAGCCCCGAGGACAGACTTTAATGAAAAACTGTTTTTT. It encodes CASSVAPRTDFNEKLFF.

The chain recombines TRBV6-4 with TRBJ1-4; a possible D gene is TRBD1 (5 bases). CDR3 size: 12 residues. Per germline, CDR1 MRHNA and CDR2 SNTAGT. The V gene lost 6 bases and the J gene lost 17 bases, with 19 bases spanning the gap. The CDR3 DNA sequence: TGTGCCAGCAGCCCAGCCCCGGGACGGTCTTTTTTT. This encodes CASSPAPGRSFF.

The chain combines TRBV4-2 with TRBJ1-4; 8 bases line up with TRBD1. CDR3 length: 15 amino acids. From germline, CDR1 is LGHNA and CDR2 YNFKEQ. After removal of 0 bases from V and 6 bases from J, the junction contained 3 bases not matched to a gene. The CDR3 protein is CASSQEGQGHEKLFF. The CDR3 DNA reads TGTGCCAGCAGCCAAGAAGGACAGGGTCATGAAAAACTGTTTTTT.

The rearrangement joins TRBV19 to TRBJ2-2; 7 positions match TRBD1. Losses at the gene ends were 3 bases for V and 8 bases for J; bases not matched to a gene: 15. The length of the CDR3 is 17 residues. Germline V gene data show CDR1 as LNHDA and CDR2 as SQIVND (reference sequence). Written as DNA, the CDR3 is TGTGCCAGTAGTATTTTCAGGGACAGCTCGGCGTGGGGGGAGCTGTTTTTT. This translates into CASSIFRDSSAWGELFF.

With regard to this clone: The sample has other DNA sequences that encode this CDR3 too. This chain's CDR3 is CASSKGQGSGELFF. The CDR3, as DNA: TGTGCCAGTAGTAAGGGACAGGGGTCCGGGGAGCTGTTTTTT. V gene TRBV19 combines with J gene TRBJ2-2; 10 bases are a match to TRBD1. With 4 bases clipped from V and 6 bases from J, the junction kept 2 bases outside the gene matches. From germline, CDR1 is LNHDA and CDR2 SQIVND (reference sequence). CDR3 length: 14 residues.

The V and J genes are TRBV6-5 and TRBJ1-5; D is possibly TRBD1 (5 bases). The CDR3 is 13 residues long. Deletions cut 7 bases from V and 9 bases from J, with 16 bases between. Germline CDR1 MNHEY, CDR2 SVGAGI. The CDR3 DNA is TGTGCCAGCAACCGGGACGGTCTAGGGCCCCAGCATTTT. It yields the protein CASNRDGLGPQHF.

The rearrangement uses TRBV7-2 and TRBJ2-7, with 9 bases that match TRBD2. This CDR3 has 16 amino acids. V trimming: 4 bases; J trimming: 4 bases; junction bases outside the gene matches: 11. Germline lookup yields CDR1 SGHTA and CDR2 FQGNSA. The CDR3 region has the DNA TGTGCCAGCAGCTCAAGGCAGGCGGGAGGGCGATACGAGCAGTACTTC. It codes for CASSSRQAGGRYEQYF.

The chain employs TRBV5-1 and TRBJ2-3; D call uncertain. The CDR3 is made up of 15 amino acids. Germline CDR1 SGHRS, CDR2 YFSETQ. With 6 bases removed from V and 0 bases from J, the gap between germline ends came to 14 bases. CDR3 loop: CASTGGGASTDTQYF. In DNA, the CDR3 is TGCGCCAGCACGGGTGGCGGAGCTAGCACAGATACGCAGTATTTT.

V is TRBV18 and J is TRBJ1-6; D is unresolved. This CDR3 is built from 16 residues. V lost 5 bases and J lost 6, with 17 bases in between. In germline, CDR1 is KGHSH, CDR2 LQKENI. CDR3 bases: TGTGCCAGCTCAACCAATCAAGGGATGATTAATTCACCCCTCCACTTT. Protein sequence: CASSTNQGMINSPLHF.

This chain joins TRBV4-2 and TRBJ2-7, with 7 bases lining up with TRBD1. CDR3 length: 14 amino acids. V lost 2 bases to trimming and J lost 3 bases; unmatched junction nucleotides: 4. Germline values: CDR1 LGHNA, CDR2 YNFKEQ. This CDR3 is CASSQWDRGYEQYF. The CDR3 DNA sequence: TGTGCCAGCAGCCAATGGGACAGAGGCTACGAGCAGTACTTC.

This CDR3 reads CASSKKQGLYYGYTF. CDR3 nucleotide sequence: TGTGCCAGCAGCAAGAAACAGGGTTTATACTATGGCTACACCTTC. The V call is TRBV21-1, the J call TRBJ1-2; TRBD1 reflects the table's D call only, with no check against the DNA. TRBV21-1 is a pseudogene segment. The CDR3 covers 15 residues.

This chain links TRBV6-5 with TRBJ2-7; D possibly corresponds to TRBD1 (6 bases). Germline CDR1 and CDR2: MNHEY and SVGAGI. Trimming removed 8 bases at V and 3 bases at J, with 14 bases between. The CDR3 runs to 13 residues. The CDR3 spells CASARQDLYEQYF. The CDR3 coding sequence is TGTGCCAGCGCTCGACAGGATCTCTACGAGCAGTACTTC.

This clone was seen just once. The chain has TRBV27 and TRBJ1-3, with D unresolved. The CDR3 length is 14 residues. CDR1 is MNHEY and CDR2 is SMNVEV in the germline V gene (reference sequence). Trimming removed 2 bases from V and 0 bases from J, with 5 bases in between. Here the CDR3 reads CASSLRGSGNTIYF. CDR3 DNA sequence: TGTGCCAGCAGTTTAAGAGGCTCTGGAAACACCATATATTTT.

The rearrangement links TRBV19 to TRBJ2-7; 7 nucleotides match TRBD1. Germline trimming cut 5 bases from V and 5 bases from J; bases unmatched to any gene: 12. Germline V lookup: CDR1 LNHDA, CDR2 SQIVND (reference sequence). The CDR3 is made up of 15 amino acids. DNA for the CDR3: TGTGCCAGTAGTCCCGGGACAGTCCTTTTCCACGAGCAGTACTTC. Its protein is CASSPGTVLFHEQYF.